This record concerns one T cell receptor (beta chain) sequence. The antigen is unknown. These data originate in a study of OX40 agonist ivuxolimab in advanced cancers. General study findings and limits: Certain nonresponders additionally had low normalized T-cell clonal expansion.

Profiled with immunoSEQ multiplex PCR; TCRdb holds only in-frame clones, not every one. The sample has fewer than 30,000 clones, 88% seen once. Blood draws occurred at baseline, cycle 4 day 1, and cycle 7 day 1. The CDR3 contains 13 residues. Germline V gene lookup returns CDR1 SGHKS and CDR2 YYEKEE (reference sequence). V was cut by 0 bases and J by 2 bases, with 5 bases left in between. This chain joins TRBV5-5 and TRBJ2-5; D unresolved. This sample comprised CD4+ or CD8+ T cells sorted from blood, obtained in a trial of the OX40 agonist ivuxolimab. The TCR sequence derives from an adult with an advanced solid tumor such as melanoma, head and neck, liver or kidney cancer. The CDR3 nucleotides are TGTGCCAGCAGCTTGGCCTATCAAGAGACCCAGTACTTC. It yields the protein CASSLAYQETQYF.